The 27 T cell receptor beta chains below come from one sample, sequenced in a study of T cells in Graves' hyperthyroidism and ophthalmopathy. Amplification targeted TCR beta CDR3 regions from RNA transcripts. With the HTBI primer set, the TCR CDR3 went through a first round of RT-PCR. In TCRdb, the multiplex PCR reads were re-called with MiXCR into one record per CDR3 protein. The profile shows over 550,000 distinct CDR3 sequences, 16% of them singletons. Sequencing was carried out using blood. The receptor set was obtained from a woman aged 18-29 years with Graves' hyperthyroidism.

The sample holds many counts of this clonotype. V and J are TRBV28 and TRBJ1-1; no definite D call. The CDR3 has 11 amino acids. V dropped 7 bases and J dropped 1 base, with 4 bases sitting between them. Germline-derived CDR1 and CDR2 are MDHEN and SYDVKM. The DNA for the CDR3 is TGTGCCAGCAACCGGAACACTGAAGCTTTCTTT. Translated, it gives CASNRNTEAFF.

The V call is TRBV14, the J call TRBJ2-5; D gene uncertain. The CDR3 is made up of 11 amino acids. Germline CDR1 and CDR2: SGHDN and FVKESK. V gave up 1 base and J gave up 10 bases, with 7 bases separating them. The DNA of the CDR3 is TGTGCCAGCAGCCAAGCATCGATCCAGTACTTC. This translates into CASSQASIQYF.

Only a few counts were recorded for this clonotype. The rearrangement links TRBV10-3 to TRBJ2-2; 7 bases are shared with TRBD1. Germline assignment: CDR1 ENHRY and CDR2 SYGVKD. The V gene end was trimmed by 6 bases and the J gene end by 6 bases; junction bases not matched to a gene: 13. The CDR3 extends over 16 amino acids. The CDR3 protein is CAIRDPEQGEPGELFF. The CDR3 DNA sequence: TGTGCCATCAGGGACCCCGAGCAGGGGGAGCCCGGGGAGCTGTTTTTT.

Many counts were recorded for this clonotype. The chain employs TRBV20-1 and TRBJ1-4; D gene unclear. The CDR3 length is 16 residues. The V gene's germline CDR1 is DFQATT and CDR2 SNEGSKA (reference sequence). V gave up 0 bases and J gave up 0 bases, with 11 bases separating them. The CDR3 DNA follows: TGCAGTGCTAGAGATCTAACCGCAGCAACTAATGAAAAACTGTTTTTT. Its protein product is CSARDLTAATNEKLFF.

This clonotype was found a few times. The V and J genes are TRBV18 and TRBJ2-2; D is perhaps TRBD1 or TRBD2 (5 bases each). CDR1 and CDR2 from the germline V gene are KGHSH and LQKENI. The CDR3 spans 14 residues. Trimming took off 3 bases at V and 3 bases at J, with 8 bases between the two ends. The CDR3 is CASSPLGDTGELFF. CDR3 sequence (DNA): TGTGCCAGCTCACCGCTGGGGGACACCGGGGAGCTGTTTTTT.

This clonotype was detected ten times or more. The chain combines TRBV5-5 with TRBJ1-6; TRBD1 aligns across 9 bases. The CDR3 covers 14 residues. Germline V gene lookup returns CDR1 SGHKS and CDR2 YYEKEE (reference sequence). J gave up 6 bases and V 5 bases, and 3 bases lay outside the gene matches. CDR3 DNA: TGTGCCAGCAGAACGGACAGGGGTAATTCACCCCTCCACTTT. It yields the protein CASRTDRGNSPLHF.

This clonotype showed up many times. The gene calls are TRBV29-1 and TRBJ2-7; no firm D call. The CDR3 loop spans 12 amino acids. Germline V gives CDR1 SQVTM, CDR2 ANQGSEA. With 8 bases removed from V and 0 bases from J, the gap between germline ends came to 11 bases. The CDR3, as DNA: TGCAGCACCGCATCTCGCTCCTACGAGCAGTACTTC. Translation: CSTASRSYEQYF.

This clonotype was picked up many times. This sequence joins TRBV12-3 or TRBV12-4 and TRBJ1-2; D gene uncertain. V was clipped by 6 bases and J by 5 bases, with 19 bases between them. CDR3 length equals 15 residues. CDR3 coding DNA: TGTGCCAGCAGGACTCGGGTGTCACCACAGTATGGCTACACCTTC. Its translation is CASRTRVSPQYGYTF.

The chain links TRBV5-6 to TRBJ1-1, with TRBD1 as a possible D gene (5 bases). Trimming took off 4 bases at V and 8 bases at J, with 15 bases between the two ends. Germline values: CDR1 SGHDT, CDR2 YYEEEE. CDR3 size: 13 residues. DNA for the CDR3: TGTGCCAGCAGCAGGGCGACAGTTTCAGAAGCTTTCTTT. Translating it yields CASSRATVSEAFF.

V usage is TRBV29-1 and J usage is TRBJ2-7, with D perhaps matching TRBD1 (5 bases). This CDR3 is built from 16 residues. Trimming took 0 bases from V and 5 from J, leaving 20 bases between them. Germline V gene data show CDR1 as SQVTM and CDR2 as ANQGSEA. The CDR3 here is CSVEDSSGQGIHEQYF. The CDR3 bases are TGCAGCGTTGAAGATTCTAGTGGGCAGGGTATCCACGAGCAGTACTTC.

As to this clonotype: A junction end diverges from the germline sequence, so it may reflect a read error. The CDR3: CAISVGQGDERYF. The CDR3 nucleotides are TGTGCCATCAGTGTAGGACAGGGAGACGAGCGGTACTTC. The chain combines TRBV10-3 with TRBJ2-7, with 8 bases that match TRBD1. Germline V gene data show CDR1 as ENHRY and CDR2 as SYGVKD. This CDR3 contains 13 residues.

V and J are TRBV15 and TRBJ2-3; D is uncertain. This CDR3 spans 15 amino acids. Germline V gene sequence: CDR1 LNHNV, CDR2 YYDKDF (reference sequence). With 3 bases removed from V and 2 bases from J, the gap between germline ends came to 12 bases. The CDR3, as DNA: TGTGCCACCAGCAGTATATGGGCGGTCACAGATACGCAGTATTTT. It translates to CATSSIWAVTDTQYF.

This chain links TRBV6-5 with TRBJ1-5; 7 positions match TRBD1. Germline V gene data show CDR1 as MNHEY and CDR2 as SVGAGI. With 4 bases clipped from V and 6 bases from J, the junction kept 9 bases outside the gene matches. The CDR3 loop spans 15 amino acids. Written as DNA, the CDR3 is TGTGCCAGCAGTTCGTTTAAGGGGGCCGGTCAGCCCCAGCATTTT. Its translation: CASSSFKGAGQPQHF.

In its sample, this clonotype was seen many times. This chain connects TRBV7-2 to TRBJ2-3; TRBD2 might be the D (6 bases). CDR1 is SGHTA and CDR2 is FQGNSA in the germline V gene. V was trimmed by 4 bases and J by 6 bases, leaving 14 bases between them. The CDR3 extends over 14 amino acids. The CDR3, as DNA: TGTGCCAGCAGCTCAGGCCTAGCGACCGATACGCAGTATTTT. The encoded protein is CASSSGLATDTQYF.

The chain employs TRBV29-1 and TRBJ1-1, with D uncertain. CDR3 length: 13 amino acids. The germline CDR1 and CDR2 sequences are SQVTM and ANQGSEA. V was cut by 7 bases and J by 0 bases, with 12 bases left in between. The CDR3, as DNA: TGCAGCGCTACCCGGATCATGAACACTGAAGCTTTCTTT. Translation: CSATRIMNTEAFF.

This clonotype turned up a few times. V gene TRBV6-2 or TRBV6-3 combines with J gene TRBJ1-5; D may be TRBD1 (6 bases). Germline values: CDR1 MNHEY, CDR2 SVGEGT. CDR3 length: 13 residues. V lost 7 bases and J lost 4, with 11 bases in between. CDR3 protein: CASTTQGNQPQHF. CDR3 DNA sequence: TGTGCCAGCACCACCCAGGGGAATCAGCCCCAGCATTTT.

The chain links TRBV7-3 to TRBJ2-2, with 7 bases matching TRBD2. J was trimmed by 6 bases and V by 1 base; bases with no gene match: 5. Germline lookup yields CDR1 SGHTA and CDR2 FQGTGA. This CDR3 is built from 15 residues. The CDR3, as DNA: TGTGCCAGCAGCTTAAATCCAGGGAGGGCCGGGGAGCTGTTTTTT. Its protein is CASSLNPGRAGELFF.

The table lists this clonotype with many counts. CDR3 residues: CASSHWMGLAGGSTDTQYF. The CDR3 bases are TGTGCCAGCAGCCATTGGATGGGACTAGCGGGGGGAAGCACAGATACGCAGTATTTT. The V call is TRBV7-9, the J call TRBJ2-3; 15 bases line up with TRBD2. Trimming cost V 5 bases and J 0 bases; bases outside gene matches: 9. This CDR3 contains 19 residues. Looked up from germline, CDR1 is SEHNR and CDR2 is FQNEAQ (reference sequence).

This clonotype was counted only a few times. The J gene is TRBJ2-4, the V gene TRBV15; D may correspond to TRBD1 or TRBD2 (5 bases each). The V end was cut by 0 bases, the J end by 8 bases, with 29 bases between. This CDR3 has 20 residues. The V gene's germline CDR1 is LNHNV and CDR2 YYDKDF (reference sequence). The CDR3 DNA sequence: TGTGCCACCAGCAGAGATTGGGACCGCGACAACCCAAATCCTTGGGACATTCAGTACTTC. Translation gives CATSRDWDRDNPNPWDIQYF.

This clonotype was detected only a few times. CDR3 in DNA: TGTGCCAGCAGTCCCGCTTGGGACTCCGGGGGAAAACTGTTTTTT. Residues: CASSPAWDSGGKLFF. The chain joins TRBV12-3 or TRBV12-4 to TRBJ1-4; weak D call: TRBD1 (5 bases). Trimming removed 5 bases from V and 10 bases from J, with 20 bases in between. There are 15 residues in the CDR3.

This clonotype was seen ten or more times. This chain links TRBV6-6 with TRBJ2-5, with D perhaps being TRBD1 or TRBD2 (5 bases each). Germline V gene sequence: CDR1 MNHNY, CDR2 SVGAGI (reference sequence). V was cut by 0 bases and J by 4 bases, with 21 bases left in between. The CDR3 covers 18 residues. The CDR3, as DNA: TGTGCCAGCAGTTACTCGACGAGGCCTAGCCAAAGGGGAGAGACCCAGTACTTC. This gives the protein CASSYSTRPSQRGETQYF.

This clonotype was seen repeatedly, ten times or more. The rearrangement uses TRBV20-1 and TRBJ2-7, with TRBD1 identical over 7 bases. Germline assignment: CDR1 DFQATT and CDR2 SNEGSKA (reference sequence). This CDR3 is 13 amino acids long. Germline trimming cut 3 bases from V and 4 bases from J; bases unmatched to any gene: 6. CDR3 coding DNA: TGCAGTGCTAGGCCGGGACAGAAATACGAGCAGTACTTC. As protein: CSARPGQKYEQYF.

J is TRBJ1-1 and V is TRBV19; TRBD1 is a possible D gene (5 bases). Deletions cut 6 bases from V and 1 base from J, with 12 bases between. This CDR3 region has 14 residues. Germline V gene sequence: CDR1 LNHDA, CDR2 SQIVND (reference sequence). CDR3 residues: CASRPIGGNTEAFF. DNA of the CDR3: TGTGCCAGTAGGCCTATCGGGGGGAACACTGAAGCTTTCTTT.

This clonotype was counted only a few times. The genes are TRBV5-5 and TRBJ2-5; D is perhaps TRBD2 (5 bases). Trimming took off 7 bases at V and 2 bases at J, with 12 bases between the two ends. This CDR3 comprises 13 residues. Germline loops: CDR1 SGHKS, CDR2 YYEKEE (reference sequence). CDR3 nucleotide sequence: TGTGCCAGCCACACAGCGGCACAAGAGACCCAGTACTTC. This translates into CASHTAAQETQYF. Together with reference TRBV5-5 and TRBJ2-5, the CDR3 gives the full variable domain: DAGVTQSPTHLIKTRGQQVTLRCSPISGHKSVSWYQQVLGQGPQFIFQYYEKEERGRGNFPDRFSARQFPNYSSELNVNALLLGDSALYLCASHTAAQETQYFGPGTRLLVL.

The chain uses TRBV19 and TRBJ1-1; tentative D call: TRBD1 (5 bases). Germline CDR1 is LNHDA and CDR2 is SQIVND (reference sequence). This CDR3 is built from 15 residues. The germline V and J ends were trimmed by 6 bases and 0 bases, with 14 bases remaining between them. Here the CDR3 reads CASRSLWGLNTEAFF. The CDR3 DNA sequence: TGTGCCAGTAGATCCCTCTGGGGGTTGAACACTGAAGCTTTCTTT.

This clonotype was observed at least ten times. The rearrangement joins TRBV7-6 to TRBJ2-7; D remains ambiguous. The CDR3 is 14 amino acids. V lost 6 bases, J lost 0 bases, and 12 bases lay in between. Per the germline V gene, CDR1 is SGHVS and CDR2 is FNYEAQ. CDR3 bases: TGTGCCAGCAGTCGCGACCAGCTCTCCTACGAGCAGTACTTC. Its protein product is CASSRDQLSYEQYF.

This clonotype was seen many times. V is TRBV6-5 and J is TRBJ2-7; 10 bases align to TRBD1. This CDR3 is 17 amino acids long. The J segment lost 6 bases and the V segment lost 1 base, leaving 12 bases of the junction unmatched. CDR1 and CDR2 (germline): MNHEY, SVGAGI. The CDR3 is CASSYFGRTGGKGEQYF. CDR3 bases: TGTGCCAGCAGTTACTTTGGGCGGACAGGGGGGAAGGGCGAGCAGTACTTC.